Following are 20 T cell receptor beta chains from one sample sequenced in a study of T-cell reconstitution after alpha-beta-depleted transplantation in children. Preparing the TCRbeta library involved the use of unique molecular identifiers. From the PCR reads, TCRdb called clonotypes with MiXCR, one entry per CDR3 protein. Here the sample spans hundreds of thousands of distinct CDR3 sequences, roughly 13% being singletons. This sample comprised PBMCs, mostly from graft donor cells, obtained 360 days after TCRalphabeta/CD19-depleted stem cell transplant. Source of these receptors: a male patient younger than 18 who had a stem cell transplant for acute myeloid leukemia, so the T cells may come from the graft donor.

The chain links TRBV28 to TRBJ2-3, with 10 bases identical to TRBD2. Germline V gene sequence: CDR1 MDHEN, CDR2 SYDVKM. This CDR3 is 15 amino acids long. V lost 5 bases and J lost 4; bases outside the gene matches: 6. The CDR3: CASSTGTSVADTQYF. CDR3 DNA sequence: TGTGCCAGCAGTACCGGGACTAGCGTCGCAGATACGCAGTATTTT.

Only a few counts were recorded for this clonotype. The chain carries TRBV12-3 or TRBV12-4 and TRBJ1-5; no clear D. V was cut by 2 bases and J by 7 bases, with 12 bases left in between. The CDR3 contains 14 residues. The CDR3 coding sequence is TGTGCCAGCAGTTTATTCCGGGATGGCCAGCCCCAGCATTTT. Its protein product is CASSLFRDGQPQHF.

This clonotype has just a few counts. The chain links TRBV7-2 to TRBJ2-5; 10 nucleotides align to TRBD2. Per the germline V gene, CDR1 is SGHTA and CDR2 is FQGNSA. Germline trimming cut 5 bases from V and 2 bases from J; bases unmatched to any gene: 5. This CDR3 comprises 15 residues. As DNA, the CDR3 is TGTGCCAGCAGCAGGACTAGCGGATCACAAGAGACCCAGTACTTC. Translation: CASSRTSGSQETQYF.

This rearrangement joins TRBV11-2 to TRBJ1-1; perhaps TRBD1 as D (6 bases). Per germline, CDR1 SGHAT and CDR2 FQNNGV. There are 15 residues in the CDR3. Trimming pared 0 bases from V and 4 bases from J, leaving 12 bases between. The CDR3 coding sequence is TGTGCCAGCAGCTTAGAGGGGGGGGCGCTCACTGAAGCTTTCTTT. Encoded protein: CASSLEGGALTEAFF.

The V call is TRBV20-1, the J call TRBJ2-7; 10 bases fit TRBD1. With 6 bases clipped from V and 6 bases from J, the junction kept 11 bases outside the gene matches. Germline assignment: CDR1 DFQATT and CDR2 SNEGSKA (reference sequence). The CDR3 loop spans 14 amino acids. CDR3 loop: CSADSGTGETEQYF. CDR3 in DNA: TGCAGTGCCGACTCCGGGACAGGGGAAACCGAGCAGTACTTC.

This clonotype was recorded at least ten times. The chain recombines TRBV12-3 or TRBV12-4 with TRBJ2-1; the D gene is possibly TRBD2 (5 bases). This CDR3 contains 14 residues. The V gene lost 4 bases and the J gene lost 6 bases, with 13 bases spanning the gap. The CDR3: CASSYGGWGNEQFF. The CDR3 nucleotides read TGTGCCAGCAGTTACGGAGGTTGGGGCAATGAGCAGTTCTTC.

The V call is TRBV18, the J call TRBJ2-7; a weak D match, TRBD1 (6 bases). CDR3 length equals 14 residues. Germline loops: CDR1 KGHSH, CDR2 LQKENI. The V end lost 6 bases, the J end lost 4 bases, and 16 bases lay between the germline ends. As DNA, the CDR3 is TGTGCCAGCTCTAGAACCGGGACACCTTACGAGCAGTACTTC. It yields the protein CASSRTGTPYEQYF.

V usage is TRBV28 and J usage is TRBJ2-5, with D tentatively TRBD1 (6 bases). Germline V CDR1 and CDR2: MDHEN, SYDVKM. With 1 base removed from V and 4 bases from J, the gap between germline ends came to 13 bases. CDR3 size: 15 residues. This chain's CDR3 is CASSLSQGWGETQYF. CDR3 bases: TGTGCCAGCAGTTTATCGCAGGGGTGGGGAGAGACCCAGTACTTC.

There are a few counts of this clonotype. The J gene is TRBJ2-5, the V gene TRBV7-8; 8 bases agree with TRBD2. Germline V lookup: CDR1 SGHVS, CDR2 FQNEAQ. The CDR3 covers 19 residues. With V trimmed by 0 bases and J by 2 bases, 14 bases remained unmatched. The DNA for the CDR3 is TGTGCCAGCAGCTTAGCGTCTATCCCCATACTAGCGGCTCAAGAGACCCAGTACTTC. It encodes CASSLASIPILAAQETQYF.

At least ten counts were recorded for this clonotype. The chain joins TRBV10-3 to TRBJ2-3, with D uncertain. Germline V lookup: CDR1 ENHRY, CDR2 SYGVKD. CDR3 length equals 11 residues. V was trimmed by 4 bases and J by 6 bases, leaving 5 bases between them. The DNA of the CDR3 is TGTGCCATCAGTGGGCGGGATACGCAGTATTTT. Its protein product is CAISGRDTQYF.

A few counts support this clonotype. The V and J genes are TRBV9 and TRBJ2-7; TRBD1 might be the D (6 bases). The germline V and J ends were trimmed by 3 bases and 6 bases, with 16 bases remaining between them. CDR1 and CDR2 (germline): SGDLS, YYNGEE. This CDR3 region has 14 residues. CDR3 sequence (DNA): TGTGCCAGCAGCGCAGCAGGGGATGTCGGCGAGCAGTACTTC. Its translation is CASSAAGDVGEQYF.

The gene calls are TRBV7-8 and TRBJ2-1, with D perhaps TRBD2 (6 bases). Germline CDR1 SGHVS, CDR2 FQNEAQ. The CDR3 runs 17 residues. Trimming removed 6 bases from V and 3 bases from J, with 21 bases in between. This chain's CDR3 is CASSYTDADYIYNEQFF. The CDR3 coding sequence is TGTGCCAGCAGTTATACAGATGCGGACTATATCTACAATGAGCAGTTCTTC.

This clonotype was observed many times. The chain is built from TRBV7-9 and TRBJ2-4; TRBD1 matches 7 bases. Losses at the gene ends were 4 bases for V and 0 bases for J; bases not matched to a gene: 3. Germline V gives CDR1 SEHNR, CDR2 FQNEAQ (reference sequence). The CDR3 contains 15 residues. Here the CDR3 reads CASSYDREAKNIQYF. CDR3 nucleotide sequence: TGTGCCAGCAGCTACGACAGGGAAGCCAAAAACATTCAGTACTTC.

The chain has TRBV20-1 and TRBJ1-5, with 7 bases that match TRBD1. Germline values: CDR1 DFQATT, CDR2 SNEGSKA (reference sequence). The V segment lost 3 bases and the J segment 0 bases; nucleotides outside the gene matches: 17. This CDR3 is built from 19 residues. For the CDR3, the DNA is TGCAGTGCTAGCCAGGGGGTTCGGGGGATGTGGAGTAGCAATCAGCCCCAGCATTTT. This translates into CSASQGVRGMWSSNQPQHF.

This clonotype was recorded many times. The chain joins TRBV12-3 or TRBV12-4 to TRBJ1-1; maybe TRBD1 (6 bases). Trimming took 0 bases from V and 4 from J, leaving 6 bases between them. The CDR3 consists of 13 residues. The CDR3 nucleotides read TGTGCCAGCAGTTTAGCAGGGGGCACTGAAGCTTTCTTT. Translating it yields CASSLAGGTEAFF.

The CDR3 nucleotides read TGTGCCAGCAGCAAACCACCGGGACTAGCGGCCGGACGGGATGAGCAGTTCTTC. Its translation is CASSKPPGLAAGRDEQFF. The J gene is TRBJ2-1, the V gene TRBV9; TRBD2 aligns across 11 bases. From germline, CDR1 is SGDLS and CDR2 YYNGEE. The ends lost 4 bases at V and 8 bases at J; junction bases unmatched: 17. The CDR3 is 18 residues long.

CDR3 sequence: CASSPWERVTEAFF. For the CDR3, the DNA is TGTGCCAGCAGCCCATGGGAGAGGGTTACTGAAGCTTTCTTT. The chain combines TRBV7-2 with TRBJ1-1; D uncertain. This CDR3 has 14 residues. Germline CDR1 and CDR2: SGHTA and FQGNSA. The V end lost 5 bases, the J end lost 5 bases, and 15 bases lay between the germline ends.

This clonotype has only a few counts. The chain couples TRBV6-1 to TRBJ2-5; TRBD1 matches 11 bases. CDR1 and CDR2 (germline): MNHNS, SASEGT. This CDR3 is 15 amino acids long. After removal of 6 bases from V and 7 bases from J, the junction contained 10 bases not matched to a gene. In DNA, the CDR3 is TGTGCCAGCAGCAAAGGACAGGGGGCCTCACCGACCCAGTACTTC. Translation: CASSKGQGASPTQYF.

The V gene is TRBV10-3, the J gene TRBJ2-5, with D uncertain. Trimming removed 10 bases at V and 2 bases at J, with 17 bases between. CDR3 length: 14 amino acids. Germline V CDR1 and CDR2: ENHRY, SYGVKD. CDR3 in amino acids: CATLSPVGQETQYF. In DNA, the CDR3 is TGTGCCACCCTCAGTCCGGTCGGGCAAGAGACCCAGTACTTC.

Concerning this clonotype itself: This may be a read error, as it is one base from a much larger clone. The chain employs TRBV27 and TRBJ2-3, with TRBD2 matching over 9 bases. This CDR3 region has 14 residues. Losses at the gene ends were 7 bases for V and 2 bases for J; bases not matched to a gene: 4. Germline assignment: CDR1 MNHEY and CDR2 SMNVEV (reference sequence). CDR3 nucleotides: TGTGCCAGCATGCGACTAGCGGTCACAGATACGCAGTATTTT. Translation: CASMRLAVTDTQYF.